One and the same sample provided the 25 T cell receptor beta chains below, sequenced in a study of shared clonotypes between healthy human individuals. Assay used: immunoSEQ multiplex PCR; TCRdb lists only in-frame clones, some missing. The repertoire consists of a few million clones, with about 94% occurring once and the leading ten covering approximately 0.13%. Material: naive CD4+ T cells sorted from blood. Subset specified: CD45RA+ positively selected. The receptors were gathered from a man between 18 and 35 years old in good health.

The chain employs TRBV5-8 and TRBJ1-1; TRBD1 matches at 9 bases. Germline CDR1 and CDR2: SGHTS and YDEGEE. The ends lost 4 bases at V and 0 bases at J; junction bases unmatched: 13. This CDR3 comprises 18 residues. This CDR3 is CASSVPRQGGGMNTEAFF. Written as DNA, the CDR3 is TGTGCCAGCAGCGTACCCCGACAGGGGGGAGGGATGAACACTGAAGCTTTCTTT. Full variable domain (remainder filled in from reference TRBV5-8 and TRBJ1-1): EAGVTQSPTHLIKTRGQQATLRCSPISGHTSVYWYQQALGLGLQFLLWYDEGEERNRGNFPPRFSGRQFPNYSSELNVNALELEDSALYLCASSVPRQGGGMNTEAFFGQGTRLTVV.

The count of this clone is one. Other DNA sequences in this sample translate to the same CDR3. The V and J genes are TRBV18 and TRBJ2-1; a possible D gene is TRBD2 (5 bases). V lost 3 bases, J lost 9 bases, and 12 bases lay in between. The germline V gene has CDR1 KGHSH and CDR2 LQKENI. The CDR3 has 13 amino acids. The chain's CDR3 is CASSPNGAGEQFF. DNA for the CDR3: TGTGCCAGCTCACCGAATGGTGCGGGTGAGCAGTTCTTC.

The J gene is TRBJ1-5, the V gene TRBV11-2; D perhaps matches TRBD1 (6 bases). Germline lookup yields CDR1 SGHAT and CDR2 FQNNGV. V lost 5 bases and J lost 4, with 21 bases in between. The CDR3 is made up of 17 amino acids. CDR3: CASSRGRGQSSNQPQHF. The CDR3 nucleotides are TGTGCCAGCAGCCGAGGGCGGGGACAAAGTTCAAATCAGCCCCAGCATTTT.

Points on this clone: The sample has other DNA sequences that encode this CDR3 too. This chain uses TRBV5-1 with TRBJ1-1; D remains unclear. Germline CDR1 is SGHRS and CDR2 is YFSETQ. V gave up 4 bases and J gave up 0 bases, with 10 bases separating them. The CDR3 length is 14 residues. CDR3 nucleotide sequence: TGCGCCAGCAGCCTGGAGGGCCTGAACACTGAAGCTTTCTTT. It codes for CASSLEGLNTEAFF.

The chain joins TRBV4-3 to TRBJ2-1, with 9 bases aligning to TRBD1. The CDR3 loop spans 13 amino acids. The trim removed 4 bases at V and 7 bases at J, leaving 2 bases unmatched. Germline V gene sequence: CDR1 LGHNA, CDR2 YSLEER. This CDR3 reads CASSRGQGNEQFF. CDR3 DNA sequence: TGCGCCAGCAGCCGCGGACAGGGGAATGAGCAGTTCTTC.

This chain joins TRBV28 and TRBJ1-5, with TRBD1 matching 7 bases. CDR3 length: 14 residues. Germline V gene data show CDR1 as MDHEN and CDR2 as SYDVKM. Trimming cost V 4 bases and J 6 bases; bases outside gene matches: 6. As DNA, the CDR3 is TGTGCCAGCAGTTGGGGGACAGACCGTCAGCCCCAGCATTTT. Protein product: CASSWGTDRQPQHF. The entire variable domain, with the rest obtained from reference TRBV28 and TRBJ1-5, is as follows: DVKVTQSSRYLVKRTGEKVFLECVQDMDHENMFWYRQDPGLGLRLIYFSYDVKMKEKGDIPEGYSVSREKKERFSLILESASTNQTSMYLCASSWGTDRQPQHFGDGTRLSIL.

CDR3 coding DNA: TGTGCCAGTAGCGACCGGCCAGGGGGCGCTGAGACCCAGTACTTC. Translating it yields CASSDRPGGAETQYF. The rearrangement uses TRBV19 and TRBJ2-5, with 8 nucleotides matching TRBD1. Trimming cost V 6 bases and J 5 bases; bases outside gene matches: 11. CDR3 length: 15 residues. Germline CDR1 is LNHDA and CDR2 is SQIVND (reference sequence).

The chain links TRBV5-1 to TRBJ1-2; 7 bases map to TRBD1. CDR1 and CDR2 from the germline V gene are SGHRS and YFSETQ. The CDR3 is made up of 14 amino acids. The V and J ends lost 6 bases and 0 bases, in that order; junction bases with no gene match: 5. The CDR3: CASNHQGANYGYTF. The CDR3 DNA sequence: TGCGCCAGCAACCATCAGGGGGCTAACTATGGCTACACCTTC.

This clone was recorded once. The rearrangement joins TRBV7-6 to TRBJ2-2; no definite D call. Germline V gene data show CDR1 as SGHVS and CDR2 as FNYEAQ. This CDR3 is built from 14 residues. The ends were cut back, 1 base at V and 5 bases at J, with 8 bases in the middle. CDR3 residues: CASSLGLETGELFF. CDR3 coding DNA: TGTGCCAGCAGCTTAGGGCTAGAGACCGGGGAGCTGTTTTTT.

This chain connects TRBV27 to TRBJ1-2; TRBD1 agrees at 8 bases. From germline, CDR1 is MNHEY and CDR2 SMNVEV (reference sequence). CDR3 size: 11 residues. CDR3 DNA: TGTGCTTCCCAGGGGGCGGGGGGCTACACCTTC. Encoded protein: CASQGAGGYTF.

The chain combines TRBV19 with TRBJ1-5, with TRBD1 matching 7 bases. V shed 6 bases, J shed 2 bases, and the junction held 7 bases outside the gene matches. Germline CDR1 is LNHDA and CDR2 is SQIVND (reference sequence). CDR3 length equals 15 residues. The CDR3 protein is CASRPKGGGNQPQHF. In nucleotides, the CDR3 is TGTGCCAGTAGACCGAAAGGGGGCGGCAATCAGCCCCAGCATTTT.

As to this clone: Other nucleotide sequences in the sample specify the same CDR3. The chain joins TRBV10-3 to TRBJ2-3; 12 nucleotides align to TRBD2. Germline V gene sequence: CDR1 ENHRY, CDR2 SYGVKD. The CDR3 has 16 amino acids. The junction had 7 bases not matched to a gene; V was cut back by 6 bases and J by 3 bases. The CDR3 nucleotides are TGTGCCATCAGCCCCCTAGCGGGAGGGCCAACAGATACGCAGTATTTT. The encoded protein is CAISPLAGGPTDTQYF.

This chain links TRBV28 with TRBJ1-2; the D gene is possibly TRBD1 (5 bases). Per germline, CDR1 MDHEN and CDR2 SYDVKM. The CDR3 has 15 residues. V was clipped by 3 bases and J by 10 bases, with 21 bases between them. The CDR3 here is CASSLGPGGQNAYTF. In DNA form, the CDR3 reads TGTGCCAGCAGTTTGGGGCCGGGCGGACAAAACGCCTACACCTTC.

This chain connects TRBV19 to TRBJ1-3, with D uncertain. The CDR3 has 15 amino acids. The germline gives CDR1 LNHDA, CDR2 SQIVND (reference sequence). Trimming removed 5 bases from V and 4 bases from J, with 15 bases in between. The DNA for the CDR3 is TGTGCCAGTAGTCCGAAGGATATTACGGGAAACACCATATATTTT. Amino acid sequence: CASSPKDITGNTIYF.

The chain joins TRBV7-2 to TRBJ2-2; unclear D gene. V dropped 1 base and J dropped 1 base, with 4 bases sitting between them. The length of the CDR3 is 14 residues. The germline gives CDR1 SGHTA, CDR2 FQGNSA. CDR3 protein: CASSLEQNTGELFF. The CDR3 coding sequence is TGTGCCAGCAGCTTAGAACAGAACACCGGGGAGCTGTTTTTT.

The chain couples TRBV2 to TRBJ2-3, with D possibly being TRBD2 (5 bases). From germline, CDR1 is SNHLY and CDR2 FYNNEI. V was shortened by 4 bases and J by 1 base, with 12 bases between the two germline ends. CDR3 length: 15 amino acids. In DNA form, the CDR3 reads TGTGCCAGCAGTGGGGCGGGTCTCCGCACAGATACGCAGTATTTT. This translates into CASSGAGLRTDTQYF.

Details on this clone: This sample also contains other DNA sequences that code for the same CDR3. CDR3 sequence (DNA): TGCAGCGTTGAGGCAGGATCCTACAATGAGCAGTTCTTC. This encodes CSVEAGSYNEQFF. The chain is built from TRBV29-1 and TRBJ2-1, with D uncertain. Per germline, CDR1 SQVTM and CDR2 ANQGSEA. This CDR3 is built from 13 residues. V lost 3 bases and J lost 1, with 7 bases in between.

The V and J genes are TRBV6-4 and TRBJ2-1; 10 nucleotides agree with TRBD2. Germline trimming cut 2 bases from V and 2 bases from J; bases unmatched to any gene: 3. This CDR3 has 16 residues. The germline gives CDR1 MRHNA, CDR2 SNTAGT. The CDR3 loop reads CASSDPGLAPYNEQFF. The CDR3 DNA is TGTGCCAGCAGTGACCCGGGACTAGCGCCCTACAATGAGCAGTTCTTC.

The gene calls are TRBV27 and TRBJ2-7; no clear D. The CDR3 runs to 13 residues. Germline lookup yields CDR1 MNHEY and CDR2 SMNVEV (reference sequence). The V end lost 5 bases, the J end lost 6 bases, and 14 bases lay between the germline ends. CDR3 region: CASSHDEFREQYF. The CDR3 nucleotides read TGTGCCAGCAGTCATGACGAATTTCGCGAGCAGTACTTC.

DNA of the CDR3: TGTGCCAGCTCACCCCTGCCAGGACAGATAGCCAAAAACATTCAGTACTTC. Translating it yields CASSPLPGQIAKNIQYF. This chain joins TRBV18 and TRBJ2-4; a possible D gene is TRBD1 (6 bases). This CDR3 is built from 17 residues. Germline CDR1 KGHSH, CDR2 LQKENI. Trimming removed 3 bases from V and 0 bases from J, with 15 bases in between.

On this clone itself: This same CDR3 is encoded by further DNA sequences in the sample. The genes are TRBV10-3 and TRBJ2-3, with D possibly being TRBD1 (5 bases). The V gene's germline CDR1 is ENHRY and CDR2 SYGVKD. V shed 4 bases and J shed 2 bases, with 10 bases lying between them. The CDR3 is 14 amino acids. CDR3 bases: TGTGCCATCAGTGGTGCAGGGAACACAGATACGCAGTATTTT. Its protein product is CAISGAGNTDTQYF.

V usage is TRBV7-2 and J usage is TRBJ1-6, with TRBD1 identical over 7 bases. This CDR3 is built from 15 residues. V shed 5 bases, J shed 9 bases, and the junction held 10 bases outside the gene matches. CDR1 is SGHTA, CDR2 FQGNSA, per germline. For the CDR3, the DNA is TGTGCCAGCAGCCCGAGGGGACAGAGGAGTTCACCCCTCCACTTT. It translates to CASSPRGQRSSPLHF.

The V gene is TRBV11-2, the J gene TRBJ2-1; D unclear. Per germline, CDR1 SGHAT and CDR2 FQNNGV. Trimming stripped 5 bases from V and 4 bases from J, with 6 bases between. This CDR3 region has 12 residues. The CDR3 spells CASSTSYNEQFF. Written as DNA, the CDR3 is TGTGCCAGCAGCACATCATACAATGAGCAGTTCTTC. Variable domain in full (rest from reference TRBV11-2 and TRBJ2-1): EAGVAQSPRYKIIEKRQSVAFWCNPISGHATLYWYQQILGQGPKLLIQFQNNGVVDDSQLPKDRFSAERLKGVDSTLKIQPAKLEDSAVYLCASSTSYNEQFFGPGTRLTVL.

This sequence joins TRBV29-1 and TRBJ1-1; the D is unclear. The CDR3 has 12 amino acids. Germline V gives CDR1 SQVTM, CDR2 ANQGSEA. The V gene lost 4 bases and the J gene lost 1 base, with 7 bases spanning the gap. The CDR3 loop is CSVAWRNTEAFF. The CDR3, as DNA: TGCAGCGTTGCATGGAGGAACACTGAAGCTTTCTTT.

The V call is TRBV7-2, the J call TRBJ2-5, with 10 nucleotides matching TRBD1. CDR1 and CDR2 (germline): SGHTA, FQGNSA. V lost 4 bases and J lost 5; bases outside the gene matches: 7. The CDR3 runs to 15 residues. The CDR3 DNA follows: TGTGCCAGCAGCTCGGGGACAGGGGCGGCGGAGACCCAGTACTTC. It codes for CASSSGTGAAETQYF.